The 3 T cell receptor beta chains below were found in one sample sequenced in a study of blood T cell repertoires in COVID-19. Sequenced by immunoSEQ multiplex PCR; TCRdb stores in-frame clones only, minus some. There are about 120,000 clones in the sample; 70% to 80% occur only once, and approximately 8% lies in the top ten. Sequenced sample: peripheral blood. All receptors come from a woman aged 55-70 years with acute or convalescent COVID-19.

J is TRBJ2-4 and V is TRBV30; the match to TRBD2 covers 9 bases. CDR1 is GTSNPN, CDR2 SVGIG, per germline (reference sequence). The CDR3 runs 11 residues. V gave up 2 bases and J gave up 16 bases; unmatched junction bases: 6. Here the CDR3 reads CAWSPSGVKYF. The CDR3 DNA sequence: TGTGCCTGGAGTCCTAGCGGGGTGAAATACTTC.

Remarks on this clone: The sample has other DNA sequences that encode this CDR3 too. This CDR3 reads CASSQASTEAFF. CDR3 bases: TGTGCCAGCAGCCAAGCCAGTACTGAAGCTTTCTTT. The chain joins TRBV3-1 (or the pseudogene TRBV3-2) to TRBJ1-1; D gene uncertain. Trimming cost V 1 base and J 5 bases, with 5 bases left between them. Germline loops: CDR1 LGHDT, CDR2 YNNKEL (reference sequence). The CDR3 spans 12 residues.

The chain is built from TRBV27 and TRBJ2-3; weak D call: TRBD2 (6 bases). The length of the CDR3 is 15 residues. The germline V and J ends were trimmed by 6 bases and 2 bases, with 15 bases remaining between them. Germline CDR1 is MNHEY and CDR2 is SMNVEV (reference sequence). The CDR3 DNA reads TGTGCCAGCAGATTGAACCGGGACTCCACAGATACGCAGTATTTT. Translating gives CASRLNRDSTDTQYF.